The T cell receptor (beta chain) under discussion was sequenced for a study of T cell responses to AZD1222 COVID-19 vaccine. Study in general: Recipients boosted at about 4 weeks or about 12 weeks are pooled.

This CDR3 contains 14 residues. Losses at the gene ends were 8 bases for V and 4 bases for J; bases not matched to a gene: 10. Germline values: CDR1 MGHRA, CDR2 YSYEKL. The assay was immunoSEQ multiplex PCR, and TCRdb's table has in-frame clones only and misses some. There are 120,000 or so clones in the sample; roughly 85% occur only once, and approximately 1.6% lies in the top ten. Comment on this clone: Its antigen is as yet unknown.

Overall study results and limits: Across spike, vaccine-associated CD4 TCRs were found, dominant at 160-218 and 743-854. Only five to seven individuals given AZD1222 were seropositive at baseline. Targeting of unmutated variant regions was reportedly seen in nearly half of spike-specific TCRs.

Sequenced material: peripheral blood, taken on day 0 of AZD1222 vaccination. The receptor comes from an adult in good health. The gene calls are TRBV4-1 and TRBJ2-7, with 8 bases lining up with TRBD2. The CDR3 loop reads CASRTTSGTYEQYF. CDR3 DNA sequence: TGCGCCAGCCGGACCACTAGCGGAACTTACGAGCAGTACTTC.